This T cell receptor (beta chain) is from a study of T cells of healthy individuals. In its sample, this clonotype was seen a few times. Relative to the germline gene, one junction end is altered; a read error may explain this. In germline, CDR1 is SSHAT, CDR2 FNYEAQ (reference sequence). The CDR3 is made up of 13 amino acids. TCRdb processed the 5' RACE reads anew with MiXCR; each CDR3 protein has one entry. The data show about 41,000 distinct CDR3 sequences, with about 5% seen just once and about 10% held by the top ten. This receptor was identified in a human donor in good health. The chain has TRBV7-7 and TRBJ2-1; D possibly corresponds to TRBD1 (5 bases). The CDR3 region is CASSFGRVTEQFF. For the CDR3, the DNA is TGTGCTAGCAGCTTCGGCAGGGTGACTGAGCAGTTCTTC.